This T cell receptor (beta chain) was captured by sequencing in a study of T cell responses to AZD1222 COVID-19 vaccine. Whole-study findings and limits: It was only after the peak T cell response that any repertoires were sampled.

Here immunoSEQ multiplex PCR was the method, and the copy in TCRdb shows in-frame clones only, minus some. The data contain roughly 160,000 clones, 85% to 90% of them seen just once; the ten biggest clones take up about 6.9%. Remarks on this clone: Its target is not known.

This clonotype was obtained from an adult in good health. Source: peripheral blood, taken on day 0 of AZD1222 vaccination.

The chain's CDR3 is CASNEGQGAYNEQFF. The DNA of the CDR3 is TGTGCCAGCAACGAGGGACAGGGGGCATACAATGAGCAGTTCTTC. The rearrangement links TRBV2 to TRBJ2-1, with 12 nucleotides matching TRBD1. This CDR3 region has 15 residues. Germline lookup yields CDR1 SNHLY and CDR2 FYNNEI. V lost 7 bases, J lost 4 bases, and 5 bases stayed unmatched.